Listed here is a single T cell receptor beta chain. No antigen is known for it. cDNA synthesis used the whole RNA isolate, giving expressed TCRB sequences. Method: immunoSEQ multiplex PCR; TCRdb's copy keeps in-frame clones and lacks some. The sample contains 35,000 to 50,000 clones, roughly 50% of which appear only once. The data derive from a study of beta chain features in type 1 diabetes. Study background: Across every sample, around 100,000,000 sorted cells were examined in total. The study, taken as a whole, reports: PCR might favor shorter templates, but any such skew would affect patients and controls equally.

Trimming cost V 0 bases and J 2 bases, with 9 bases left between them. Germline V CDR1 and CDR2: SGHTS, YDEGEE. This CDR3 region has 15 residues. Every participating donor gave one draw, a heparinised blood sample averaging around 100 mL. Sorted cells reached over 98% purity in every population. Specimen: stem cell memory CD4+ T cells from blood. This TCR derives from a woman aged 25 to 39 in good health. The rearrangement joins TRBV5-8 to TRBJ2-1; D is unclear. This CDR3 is CASSLGRKAYNEQFF. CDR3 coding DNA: TGTGCCAGCAGCTTGGGTAGAAAAGCCTACAATGAGCAGTTCTTC.